These T cell receptor beta chains were read from a single sample in a study of blood T cell repertoires in COVID-19. The table came from immunoSEQ multiplex PCR; TCRdb's copy has only in-frame clones and leaves some out. The sample lists 70,000 or so clones, around 86% occurring once. Sequencing was carried out using peripheral blood. The source is a middle-aged man with COVID-19, enrolled during active disease. Both conserved end residues are part of each CDR3. The order of the fields is D gene, J gene, clone size, V gene, CDR3 protein, CDR3 DNA. D genes are given only for firm matches. A row's size may be missing; if present it is once, few, many or a size class.

D: TRBD2; J: TRBJ2-1; size: -; V: TRBV5-1; CDR3: CASSPGLAGGLGNEQFF; DNA: TGCGCCAGCAGCCCTGGACTAGCGGGGGGCTTGGGGAATGAGCAGTTCTTC
D: -; J: TRBJ2-3; size: -; V: TRBV30; CDR3: CAWSPGFTDTQYF; DNA: TGTGCCTGGAGTCCAGGGTTCACAGATACGCAGTATTTT
D: TRBD1; J: TRBJ2-7; size: -; V: TRBV4-1; CDR3: CASSQGQGGREQYF; DNA: TGCGCCAGCAGCCAAGGACAGGGGGGGCGCGAGCAGTACTTC
D: TRBD1; J: TRBJ2-7; size: -; V: TRBV4-2; CDR3: CASSRVTGTGDEQYF; DNA: TGTGCCAGCAGCCGGGTGACCGGGACAGGGGACGAGCAGTACTTC
D: -; J: TRBJ1-4; size: few; V: TRBV7-9; CDR3: CANLIPAGEKLFF; DNA: TGTGCCAACCTAATCCCGGCGGGTGAAAAACTGTTTTTT
D: -; J: TRBJ1-6; size: -; V: TRBV6-5; CDR3: CASSNYNSPLHF; DNA: TGTGCCAGCAGCAATTATAATTCACCCCTCCACTTT
D: -; J: TRBJ1-5; size: -; V: TRBV11-2; CDR3: CASSYGRGSNQPQHF; DNA: TGTGCCAGCAGCTACGGTCGAGGGAGCAATCAGCCCCAGCATTTT
D: -; J: TRBJ1-5; size: once; V: TRBV12-5; CDR3: CASGSPGTMEWYQPQHF; DNA: TGTGCTAGTGGTTCTCCCGGGACAATGGAATGGTATCAGCCCCAGCATTTT
D: -; J: TRBJ1-1; size: few; V: TRBV6-5; CDR3: CASTRLNTEAFF; DNA: TGTGCCAGCACCAGATTGAACACTGAAGCTTTCTTT
D: TRBD1; J: TRBJ2-2; size: -; V: TRBV6-1; CDR3: CASSEMDRVGLELFF; DNA: TGTGCCAGCAGTGAAATGGACAGGGTAGGGTTGGAGCTGTTTTTT
D: -; J: TRBJ2-7; size: -; V: TRBV4-1; CDR3: CASSQDRFYEQYF; DNA: TGCGCCAGCAGCCAAGACAGGTTCTACGAGCAGTACTTC
D: -; J: TRBJ1-2; size: -; V: TRBV3-1/TRBV3-2; CDR3: CASSLEGFHGYTF; DNA: TGTGCCAGCAGCTTAGAGGGCTTTCACGGCTACACCTTC
D: TRBD1; J: TRBJ1-5; size: -; V: TRBV19; CDR3: CASSTQQGAIQPQHF; DNA: TGTGCCAGTAGTACACAACAGGGGGCGATTCAGCCCCAGCATTTT
D: TRBD1; J: TRBJ1-4; size: -; V: TRBV9; CDR3: CASSAGQGGRSEKLFF; DNA: TGTGCCAGCAGCGCGGGACAGGGGGGAAGAAGTGAAAAACTGTTTTTT
D: TRBD2; J: TRBJ2-3; size: -; V: TRBV19; CDR3: CASSMGLAGADTQYF; DNA: TGTGCCAGTAGTATGGGACTAGCGGGGGCAGATACGCAGTATTTT
D: -; J: TRBJ1-3; size: -; V: TRBV6-5; CDR3: CASSYSRSAGNTIYF; DNA: TGTGCCAGCAGTTACTCCAGGTCGGCTGGAAACACCATATATTTT
D: -; J: TRBJ2-2; size: -; V: TRBV4-2; CDR3: CASSQEERRGNTGELFF; DNA: TGTGCCAGCAGCCAAGAGGAACGGCGGGGTAACACCGGGGAGCTGTTTTTT
D: TRBD1; J: TRBJ2-1; size: -; V: TRBV6-2/TRBV6-3; CDR3: CASSRTGDEQFF; DNA: TGTGCCAGCAGTAGGACAGGGGATGAGCAGTTCTTC
D: -; J: TRBJ1-5; size: once; V: TRBV6-5; CDR3: CASNPVGGENQPQHF; DNA: TGTGCCAGCAATCCCGTTGGGGGGGAGAATCAGCCCCAGCATTTT
D: TRBD2; J: TRBJ2-7; size: -; V: TRBV30; CDR3: CAWAGGFSYEQYF; DNA: TGTGCCTGGGCCGGGGGGTTCTCCTACGAGCAGTACTTC
D: -; J: TRBJ2-1; size: -; V: TRBV6-6; CDR3: CASNNRDYNEQFF; DNA: TGTGCCAGCAACAACCGGGACTACAATGAGCAGTTCTTC
D: TRBD2; J: TRBJ2-7; size: -; V: TRBV6-1; CDR3: CASSEDRGGVFEQYF; DNA: TGTGCCAGCAGTGAAGATCGCGGGGGGGTCTTTGAGCAGTACTTC
D: -; J: TRBJ1-2; size: -; V: TRBV4-1; CDR3: CASSQGVGEFYGYTF; DNA: TGCGCCAGCAGCCAAGGGGTAGGAGAATTCTATGGCTACACCTTC
D: TRBD2; J: TRBJ2-5; size: -; V: TRBV5-1; CDR3: CASSSWTRAQETQYF; DNA: TGCGCCAGCAGCTCCTGGACTAGGGCCCAAGAGACCCAGTACTTC
D: -; J: TRBJ1-1; size: -; V: TRBV7-9; CDR3: CASSLGGTLNTEAFF; DNA: TGTGCCAGCAGCTTAGGGGGCACCCTGAACACTGAAGCTTTCTTT
D: TRBD1; J: TRBJ2-7; size: medium-sized; V: TRBV6-5; CDR3: CASRRDRGYEQYF; DNA: TGTGCCAGCAGGAGGGACAGGGGTTACGAGCAGTACTTC
D: TRBD2; J: TRBJ2-7; size: -; V: TRBV7-2; CDR3: CASSPGAERGAYEQYF; DNA: TGTGCCAGCAGCCCCGGGGCGGAGCGGGGGGCCTACGAGCAGTACTTC
D: -; J: TRBJ2-5; size: -; V: TRBV24-1; CDR3: CATSDPSSSLETQYF; DNA: TGTGCCACCAGTGACCCTAGTTCTAGCTTAGAGACCCAGTACTTC
D: -; J: TRBJ2-1; size: -; V: TRBV3-1/TRBV3-2; CDR3: CASSPFEGSYNEQFF; DNA: TGTGCCAGCAGTCCCTTTGAGGGCTCCTACAATGAGCAGTTCTTC